This T cell receptor beta chain was identified in a study of vaccination effects on CD4 cells after COVID-19. Measured with immunoSEQ multiplex PCR; TCRdb has only the in-frame clones, and not every one. Among about 45,000 clones listed, around 70% were seen once. General study points: After vaccination, at late timepoints, clones induced by infection and by vaccine contracted markedly.

Concerning this clone: Its target is unknown.

On approximately day 9 of culture, CD4+ T cells were separated out. Participants were given two doses of BNT162b2 or mRNA-1273 vaccine. The material sequenced was CD4+ T cells from PBMCs cultured without peptide, taken after COVID-19 vaccination. The clonotype was recovered from a human donor who received a COVID-19 vaccine.

In DNA form, the CDR3 reads TGCAGTGCTAGTAGCGGGGGGGCGGTCGGGGAGCTGTTTTTT. Translated, it gives CSASSGGAVGELFF. The V call is TRBV20-1, the J call TRBJ2-2, with 11 bases that match TRBD2. V lost 3 bases to trimming and J lost 7 bases; unmatched junction nucleotides: 4. This CDR3 spans 14 amino acids. CDR1 is DFQATT, CDR2 SNEGSKA, per germline (reference sequence).